Included here is one T cell receptor beta chain sequence, with context. This entry comes from a study of control samples from healthy donors and cancer patients. Profiling relied on immunoSEQ multiplex PCR, and the TCRdb table lists in-frame clones only, not all of them. The sample consists of about 410,000 clones, approximately 92% of them appearing once. Germline V lookup: CDR1 MDHEN, CDR2 SYDVKM. The CDR3 runs to 14 residues. V shed 3 bases, J shed 7 bases, and the junction held 5 bases outside the gene matches. This receptor was obtained from a man aged 35 to 55 with head and neck cancer. V gene TRBV28 combines with J gene TRBJ2-1; the match to TRBD1 covers 8 bases. Sample: PBMCs. Written as DNA, the CDR3 is TGTGCCAGCAGTTTTCAGGGGGCGCGGAATGAGCAGTTCTTC. Protein sequence: CASSFQGARNEQFF.